The rows below give T cell receptor beta chains drawn from one sample of a study of identical twins. One entry per CDR3 protein results from TCRdb running MiXCR on the 5' RACE reads. The sample lists hundreds of thousands of distinct CDR3 sequences; 12% were seen once. The same data also went into a second study, on yellow fever vaccine responses in identical twins.

Sequences were obtained from CD8+ T cells sorted from blood. The receptors come from a young woman in good health. The CDR3 runs from the conserved cysteine through the conserved F or W. D genes are given only for firm matches. Only part of the rows carry a size: once, few, many, or a class if the clone is expanded.

v_gene: TRBV10-1
d_gene: -
j_gene: TRBJ2-1
abundance: -
CDR3nt: TGCGCCAGCAGTGAGTCCCCCTTTTTGGCGGGCGTCAATGAGCAGTTCTTC
CDR3aa: CASSESPFLAGVNEQFF

v_gene: TRBV7-9
d_gene: -
j_gene: TRBJ1-5
abundance: many
CDR3nt: TGTGCCAGCAGCTTAGACGGTAGCAATCAGCCCCAGCATTTT
CDR3aa: CASSLDGSNQPQHF

v_gene: TRBV6-1
d_gene: TRBD1
j_gene: TRBJ1-2
abundance: few
CDR3nt: TGTGCCAGCAGGAGGGACAGCTTCTATGGCTACACCTTC
CDR3aa: CASRRDSFYGYTF

v_gene: TRBV20-1
d_gene: -
j_gene: TRBJ1-2
abundance: -
CDR3nt: TGCAGTGCCGGGACCTTGGGCTACACCTTC
CDR3aa: CSAGTLGYTF

v_gene: TRBV29-1
d_gene: -
j_gene: TRBJ2-7
abundance: many
CDR3nt: TGCAGCGCTACCGCAGGACAGTCTTCCTACGAGCAGTACTTC
CDR3aa: CSATAGQSSYEQYF

v_gene: TRBV4-2
d_gene: -
j_gene: TRBJ2-5
abundance: -
CDR3nt: TGTGCCAGCAGCCGTGAAGGCGTCCAAGAGACCCAGTACTTC
CDR3aa: CASSREGVQETQYF

v_gene: TRBV13
d_gene: -
j_gene: TRBJ2-1
abundance: few
CDR3nt: TGTGCCAGCAGCCGCCCTAGCGCCCACTCCTACAATGAGCAGTTCTTC
CDR3aa: CASSRPSAHSYNEQFF

v_gene: TRBV4-1
d_gene: -
j_gene: TRBJ2-5
abundance: few
CDR3nt: TGCGCCAGCAGCCAAGTCACCTCCCGGGGCCGGGAGACCCAGTACTTC
CDR3aa: CASSQVTSRGRETQYF

v_gene: TRBV7-8
d_gene: -
j_gene: TRBJ1-5
abundance: few
CDR3nt: TGTGCCAGCAGCTTAGCAGTTCGGGCTAGCAATCAGCCCCAGCATTTT
CDR3aa: CASSLAVRASNQPQHF

v_gene: TRBV27
d_gene: TRBD2
j_gene: TRBJ2-1
abundance: -
CDR3nt: TGTGCCAGCAGTGGGGAGCGGGGGCACTACAATGAGCAGTTCTTC
CDR3aa: CASSGERGHYNEQFF

v_gene: TRBV11-2
d_gene: -
j_gene: TRBJ2-5
abundance: -
CDR3nt: TGTGCCAGCAGCTACACCAACAGGGAGGGAGAGACCCAGTACTTC
CDR3aa: CASSYTNREGETQYF

v_gene: TRBV28
d_gene: TRBD1
j_gene: TRBJ2-1
abundance: many
CDR3nt: TGTGCCAGCAGTTTCGGGACAGGGGGATATGAGCAGTTCTTC
CDR3aa: CASSFGTGGYEQFF

v_gene: TRBV27
d_gene: -
j_gene: TRBJ2-6
abundance: -
CDR3nt: TGTGCCAGCAGTTTATCGGCAGGGGACTCTGGGGCCAACGTCCTGACTTTC
CDR3aa: CASSLSAGDSGANVLTF

v_gene: TRBV12-3/TRBV12-4
d_gene: -
j_gene: TRBJ2-7
abundance: -
CDR3nt: TGTGCCAGCACTCCCGGGACATCAACCTACGAGCAGTACTTC
CDR3aa: CASTPGTSTYEQYF

v_gene: TRBV5-1
d_gene: -
j_gene: TRBJ2-7
abundance: -
CDR3nt: TGCGCCAGCAGCTCCGACGTGGCCTACGAGCAGTACTTC
CDR3aa: CASSSDVAYEQYF

v_gene: TRBV2
d_gene: -
j_gene: TRBJ2-3
abundance: few
CDR3nt: TGTGCCAGCAGTGAAGGTCCAGGGGACTATAGCACAGATACGCAGTATTTT
CDR3aa: CASSEGPGDYSTDTQYF

v_gene: TRBV9
d_gene: TRBD1
j_gene: TRBJ1-5
abundance: -
CDR3nt: TGTGCCAGCAGCCTACAGGGGCTTTCCAATCAGCCCCAGCATTTT
CDR3aa: CASSLQGLSNQPQHF

v_gene: TRBV20-1
d_gene: -
j_gene: TRBJ2-5
abundance: many
CDR3nt: TGCAGTGCTAGAACGGGCCGCCCCCAAGAGACCCAGTACTTC
CDR3aa: CSARTGRPQETQYF

v_gene: TRBV6-1
d_gene: TRBD2
j_gene: TRBJ2-3
abundance: -
CDR3nt: TGTGCCAGCAGTGAAGATCCAGCGGGGGGAGATACGCAGTATTTT
CDR3aa: CASSEDPAGGDTQYF

v_gene: TRBV7-9
d_gene: -
j_gene: TRBJ2-7
abundance: -
CDR3nt: TGTGCCAGCAGCTTAGCGCCCAGGCTGGGCTCCTACGAGCAGTACTTC
CDR3aa: CASSLAPRLGSYEQYF

v_gene: TRBV27
d_gene: -
j_gene: TRBJ2-1
abundance: -
CDR3nt: TGTGCCAGCTCGGGGCGGACCAACACCCAGTTCTTC
CDR3aa: CASSGRTNTQFF

v_gene: TRBV27
d_gene: TRBD2
j_gene: TRBJ2-1
abundance: few
CDR3nt: TGTGCCAGCACCAGAGCGGGAGGTAAGGGCAATGAGCAGTTCTTC
CDR3aa: CASTRAGGKGNEQFF

v_gene: TRBV27
d_gene: -
j_gene: TRBJ2-5
abundance: few
CDR3nt: TGTGCCAGCAGTTTAGATGTGTTGGGGAAGACCCAGTACTTC
CDR3aa: CASSLDVLGKTQYF

v_gene: TRBV12-3/TRBV12-4
d_gene: -
j_gene: TRBJ1-1
abundance: -
CDR3nt: TGTGCCAGCAGCCTTGTGGTGTCGGTACGGATACCATTCACTGAAGCTTTCTTT
CDR3aa: CASSLVVSVRIPFTEAFF

v_gene: TRBV2
d_gene: TRBD2
j_gene: TRBJ2-7
abundance: -
CDR3nt: TGTGCCAGCAGTGTAAACATCCTAGCGGGAGGCGTGGACGAGCAGTACTTC
CDR3aa: CASSVNILAGGVDEQYF

v_gene: TRBV28
d_gene: -
j_gene: TRBJ2-7
abundance: -
CDR3nt: TGTGCCAGCAGTTTAGACCCGGGACCTTACGAGCAGTACTTC
CDR3aa: CASSLDPGPYEQYF